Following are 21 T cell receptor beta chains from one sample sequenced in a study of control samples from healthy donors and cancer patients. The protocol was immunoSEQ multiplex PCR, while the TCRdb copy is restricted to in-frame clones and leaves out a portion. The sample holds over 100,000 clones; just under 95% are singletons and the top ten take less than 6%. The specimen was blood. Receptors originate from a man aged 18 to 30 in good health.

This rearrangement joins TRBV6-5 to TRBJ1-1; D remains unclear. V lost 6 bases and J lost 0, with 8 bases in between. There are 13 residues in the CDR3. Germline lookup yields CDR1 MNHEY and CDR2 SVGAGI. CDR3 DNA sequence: TGTGCCAGCAGGAAGCTGATGAACACTGAAGCTTTCTTT. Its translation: CASRKLMNTEAFF.

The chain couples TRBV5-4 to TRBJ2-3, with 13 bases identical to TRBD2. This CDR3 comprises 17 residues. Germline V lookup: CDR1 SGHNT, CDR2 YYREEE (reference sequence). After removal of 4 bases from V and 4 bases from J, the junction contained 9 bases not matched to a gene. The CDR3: CASSPGGGLAGADTQYF. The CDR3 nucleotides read TGTGCCAGCAGCCCGGGGGGTGGACTAGCGGGGGCAGATACGCAGTATTTT.

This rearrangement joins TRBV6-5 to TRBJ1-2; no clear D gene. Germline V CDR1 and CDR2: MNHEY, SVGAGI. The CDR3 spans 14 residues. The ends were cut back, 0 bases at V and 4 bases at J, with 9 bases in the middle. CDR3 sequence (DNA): TGTGCCAGCAGTTACTCGAACTCCCCCTATGGCTACACCTTC. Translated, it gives CASSYSNSPYGYTF.

As DNA, the CDR3 is TGTGCCAGCAGCTTTTCTGGGGGGATGAACACTGAAGCTTTCTTT. Its protein is CASSFSGGMNTEAFF. The chain carries TRBV7-9 and TRBJ1-1; TRBD1 might be the D (5 bases). Trimming removed 3 bases from V and 0 bases from J, with 11 bases in between. Germline V CDR1 and CDR2: SEHNR, FQNEAQ (reference sequence). This CDR3 has 15 amino acids.

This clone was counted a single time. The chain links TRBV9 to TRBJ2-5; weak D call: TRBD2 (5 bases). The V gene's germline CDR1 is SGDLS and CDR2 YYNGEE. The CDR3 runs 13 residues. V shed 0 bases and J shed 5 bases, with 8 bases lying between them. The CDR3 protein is CASSVGTDETQYF. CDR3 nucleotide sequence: TGTGCCAGCAGCGTAGGGACTGACGAGACCCAGTACTTC.

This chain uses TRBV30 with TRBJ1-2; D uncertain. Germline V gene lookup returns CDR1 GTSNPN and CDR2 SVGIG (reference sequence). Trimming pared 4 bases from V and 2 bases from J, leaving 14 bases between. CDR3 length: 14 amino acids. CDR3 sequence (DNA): TGTGCCTGGAAACCCTTCTTTAAAAACTATGGCTACACCTTC. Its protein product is CAWKPFFKNYGYTF.

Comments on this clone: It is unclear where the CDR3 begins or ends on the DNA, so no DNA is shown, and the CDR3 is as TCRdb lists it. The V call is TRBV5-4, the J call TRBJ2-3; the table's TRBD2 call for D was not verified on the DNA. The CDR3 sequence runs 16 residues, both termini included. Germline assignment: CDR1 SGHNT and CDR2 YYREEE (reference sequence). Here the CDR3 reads CASSLWAGGNVLRKYF.

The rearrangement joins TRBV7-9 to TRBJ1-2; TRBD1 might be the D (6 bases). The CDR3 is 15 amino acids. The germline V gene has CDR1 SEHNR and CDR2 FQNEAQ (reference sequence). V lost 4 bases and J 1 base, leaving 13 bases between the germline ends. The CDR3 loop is CASSSPNRDNYGYTF. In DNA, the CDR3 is TGTGCCAGCAGCTCACCAAACAGGGATAACTATGGCTACACCTTC.

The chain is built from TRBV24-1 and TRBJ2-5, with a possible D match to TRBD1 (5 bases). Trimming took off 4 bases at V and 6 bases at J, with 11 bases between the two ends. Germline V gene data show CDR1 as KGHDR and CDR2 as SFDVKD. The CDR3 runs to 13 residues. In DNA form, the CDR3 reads TGTGCCACCAGTGACCCGACAGAGAAGACCCAGTACTTC. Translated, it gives CATSDPTEKTQYF.

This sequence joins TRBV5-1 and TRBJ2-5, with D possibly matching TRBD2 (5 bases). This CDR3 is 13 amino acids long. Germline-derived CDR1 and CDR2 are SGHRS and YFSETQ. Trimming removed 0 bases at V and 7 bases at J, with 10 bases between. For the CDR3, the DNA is TGCGCCAGCAGCTTGGGGACTGGAGGGACCCAGTACTTC. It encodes CASSLGTGGTQYF.

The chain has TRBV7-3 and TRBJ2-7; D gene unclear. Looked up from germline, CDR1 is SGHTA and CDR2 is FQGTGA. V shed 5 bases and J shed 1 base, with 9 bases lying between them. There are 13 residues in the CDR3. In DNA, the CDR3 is TGTGCCAGCAGCCTATTCCCGTCCTACGAGCAGTACTTC. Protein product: CASSLFPSYEQYF.

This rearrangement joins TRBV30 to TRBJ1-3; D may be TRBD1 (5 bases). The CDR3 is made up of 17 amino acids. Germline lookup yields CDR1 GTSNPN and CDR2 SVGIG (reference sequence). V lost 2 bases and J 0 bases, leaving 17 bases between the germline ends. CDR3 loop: CAWSLGGRAYSGNTIYF. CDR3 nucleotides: TGTGCCTGGAGTCTTGGTGGCAGGGCCTACTCTGGAAACACCATATATTTT.

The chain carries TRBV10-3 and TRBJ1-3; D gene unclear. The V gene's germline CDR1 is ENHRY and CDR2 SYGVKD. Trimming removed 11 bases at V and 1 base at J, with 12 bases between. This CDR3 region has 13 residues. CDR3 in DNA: TGTGCCGCATCCCAGCTGTCTGGAAACACCATATATTTT. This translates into CAASQLSGNTIYF.

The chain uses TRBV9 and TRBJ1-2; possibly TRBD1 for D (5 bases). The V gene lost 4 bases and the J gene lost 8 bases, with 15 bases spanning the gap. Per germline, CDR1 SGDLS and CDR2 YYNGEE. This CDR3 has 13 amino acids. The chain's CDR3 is CASSQTIRDGYTF. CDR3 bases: TGTGCCAGCAGCCAAACAATCAGGGACGGCTACACCTTC.

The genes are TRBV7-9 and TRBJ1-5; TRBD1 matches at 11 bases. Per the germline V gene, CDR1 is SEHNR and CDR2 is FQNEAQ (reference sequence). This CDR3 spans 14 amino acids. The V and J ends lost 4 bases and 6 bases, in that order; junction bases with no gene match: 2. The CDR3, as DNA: TGTGCCAGCAGCTCCGGACAGGGGGCTCAGCCCCAGCATTTT. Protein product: CASSSGQGAQPQHF.

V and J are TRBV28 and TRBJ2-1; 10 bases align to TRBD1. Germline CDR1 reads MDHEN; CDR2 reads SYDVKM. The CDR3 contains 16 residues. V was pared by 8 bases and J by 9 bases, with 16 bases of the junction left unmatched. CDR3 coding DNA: TGTGCCAGCCCCCACCTGGGACAGGGGACGAACCTTGAGCAGTTCTTC. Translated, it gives CASPHLGQGTNLEQFF.

The CDR3 spells CSGGQDPNVLTF. The CDR3 nucleotides read TGCAGCGGGGGACAGGACCCCAACGTCCTGACTTTC. The V call is TRBV29-1, the J call TRBJ2-6, with 8 bases lining up with TRBD1. The CDR3 is 12 amino acids. The V gene's germline CDR1 is SQVTM and CDR2 ANQGSEA. Losses at the gene ends were 7 bases for V and 8 bases for J; bases not matched to a gene: 4.

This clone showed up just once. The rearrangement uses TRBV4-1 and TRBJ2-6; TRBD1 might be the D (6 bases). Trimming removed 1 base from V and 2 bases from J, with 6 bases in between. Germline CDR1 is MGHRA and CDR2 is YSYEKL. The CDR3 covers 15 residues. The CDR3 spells CASSQAGAGANVLTF. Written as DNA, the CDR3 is TGCGCCAGCAGCCAAGCAGGGGCTGGGGCCAACGTCCTGACTTTC.

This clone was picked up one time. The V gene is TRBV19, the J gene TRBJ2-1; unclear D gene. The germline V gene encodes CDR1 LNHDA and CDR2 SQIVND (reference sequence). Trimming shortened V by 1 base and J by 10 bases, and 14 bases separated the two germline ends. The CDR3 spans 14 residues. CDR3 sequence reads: CASSIGLAEGEQFF. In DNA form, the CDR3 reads TGTGCCAGTAGTATAGGTCTCGCCGAAGGGGAGCAGTTCTTC.

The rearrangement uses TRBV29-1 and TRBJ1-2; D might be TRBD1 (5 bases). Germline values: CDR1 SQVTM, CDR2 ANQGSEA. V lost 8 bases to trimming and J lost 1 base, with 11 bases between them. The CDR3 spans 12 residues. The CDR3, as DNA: TGCAGCTCCGTGGGGGGTAACTATGGCTACACCTTC. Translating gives CSSVGGNYGYTF. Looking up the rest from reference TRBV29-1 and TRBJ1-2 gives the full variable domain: SAVISQKPSRDICQRGTSLTIQCQVDSQVTMMFWYRQQPGQSLTLIATANQGSEATYESGFVIDKFPISRPNLTFSTLTVSNMSPEDSSIYLCSSVGGNYGYTFGSGTRLTVV.

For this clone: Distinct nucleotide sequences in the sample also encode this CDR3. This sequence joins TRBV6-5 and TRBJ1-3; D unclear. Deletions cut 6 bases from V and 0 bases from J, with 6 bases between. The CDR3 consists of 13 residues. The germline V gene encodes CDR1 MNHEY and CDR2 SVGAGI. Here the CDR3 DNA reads TGTGCCAGCAGCCGGGACTCTGGAAACACCATATATTTT. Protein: CASSRDSGNTIYF.